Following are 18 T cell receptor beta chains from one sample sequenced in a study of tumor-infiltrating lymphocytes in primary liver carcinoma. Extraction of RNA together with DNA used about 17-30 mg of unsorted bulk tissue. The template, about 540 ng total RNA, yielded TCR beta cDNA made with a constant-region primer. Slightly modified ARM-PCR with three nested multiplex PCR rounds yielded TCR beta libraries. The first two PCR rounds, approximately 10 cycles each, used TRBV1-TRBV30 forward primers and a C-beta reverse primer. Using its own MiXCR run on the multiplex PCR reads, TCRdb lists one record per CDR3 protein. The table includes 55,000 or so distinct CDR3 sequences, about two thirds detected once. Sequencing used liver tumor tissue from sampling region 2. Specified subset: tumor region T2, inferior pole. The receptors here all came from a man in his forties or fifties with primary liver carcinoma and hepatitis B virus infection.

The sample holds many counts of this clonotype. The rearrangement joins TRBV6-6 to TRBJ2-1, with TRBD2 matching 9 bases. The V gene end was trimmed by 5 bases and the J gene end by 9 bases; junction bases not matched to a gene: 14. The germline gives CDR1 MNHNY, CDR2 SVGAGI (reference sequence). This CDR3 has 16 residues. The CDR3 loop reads CASSPAPGLAFGEQFF. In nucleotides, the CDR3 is TGTGCCAGCAGTCCAGCACCGGGACTAGCCTTTGGTGAGCAGTTCTTC.

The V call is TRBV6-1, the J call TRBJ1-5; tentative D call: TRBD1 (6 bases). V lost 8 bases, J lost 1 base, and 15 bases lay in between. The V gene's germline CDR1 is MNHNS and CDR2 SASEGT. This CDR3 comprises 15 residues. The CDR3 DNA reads TGTGCCAGCTGTGGAACAGGGCTGAGCAATCAGCCCCAGCATTTT. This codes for CASCGTGLSNQPQHF.

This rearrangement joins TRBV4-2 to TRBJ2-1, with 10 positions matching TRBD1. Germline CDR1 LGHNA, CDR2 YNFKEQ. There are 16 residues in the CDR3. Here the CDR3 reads CVCSHAGGQGNNEQFF. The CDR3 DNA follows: TGTGTCTGCAGCCACGCCGGGGGACAGGGGAACAATGAGCAGTTCTTC.

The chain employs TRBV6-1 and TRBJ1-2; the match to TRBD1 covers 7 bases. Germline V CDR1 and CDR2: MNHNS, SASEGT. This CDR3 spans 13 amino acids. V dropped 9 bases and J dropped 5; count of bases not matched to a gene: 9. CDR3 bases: TGTGCCAGAAGTACGGGACAGTCATATGGCTACACCTTC. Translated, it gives CARSTGQSYGYTF.

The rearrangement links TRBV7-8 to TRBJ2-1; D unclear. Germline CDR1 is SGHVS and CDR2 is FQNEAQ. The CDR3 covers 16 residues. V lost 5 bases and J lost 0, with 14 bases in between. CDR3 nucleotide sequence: TGTGCCAGCAGCGCCCTGTCCCAGAGCTCCTACAATGAGCAGTTCTTC. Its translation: CASSALSQSSYNEQFF.

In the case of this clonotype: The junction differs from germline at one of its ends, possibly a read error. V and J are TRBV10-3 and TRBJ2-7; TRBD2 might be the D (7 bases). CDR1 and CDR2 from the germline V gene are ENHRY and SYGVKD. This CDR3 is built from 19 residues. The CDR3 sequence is CVITKRSRLGGGFSYEQYF. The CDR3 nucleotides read TGTGTCATCACCAAACGGTCGAGACTAGGGGGAGGGTTCTCCTACGAGCAGTACTTC.

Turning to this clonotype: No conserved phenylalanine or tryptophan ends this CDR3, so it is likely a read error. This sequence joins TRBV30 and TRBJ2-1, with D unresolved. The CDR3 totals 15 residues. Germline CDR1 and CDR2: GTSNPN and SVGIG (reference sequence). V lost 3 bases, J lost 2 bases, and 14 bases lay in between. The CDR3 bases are TGTGCCTGGAGGCAGAAAGGAAGCCCCTACAATGAGCAGTTCCTC. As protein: CAWRQKGSPYNEQFL.

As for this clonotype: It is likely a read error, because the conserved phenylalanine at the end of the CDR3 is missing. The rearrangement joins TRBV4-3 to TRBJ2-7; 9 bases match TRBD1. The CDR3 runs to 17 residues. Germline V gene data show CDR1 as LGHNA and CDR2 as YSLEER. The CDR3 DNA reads TGCGCCTGCAGCCTAGAAGCACCCGGGACAGGGCGGTACGAGCAGTACTTA. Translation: CACSLEAPGTGRYEQYL.

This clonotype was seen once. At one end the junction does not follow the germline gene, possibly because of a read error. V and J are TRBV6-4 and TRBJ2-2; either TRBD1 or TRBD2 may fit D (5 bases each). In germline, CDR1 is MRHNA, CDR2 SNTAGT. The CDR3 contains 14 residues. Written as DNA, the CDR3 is TGTGCCAGCAGTCAGGGAACTGACACCGGGGAGCAGTTTTTT. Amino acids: CASSQGTDTGEQFF.

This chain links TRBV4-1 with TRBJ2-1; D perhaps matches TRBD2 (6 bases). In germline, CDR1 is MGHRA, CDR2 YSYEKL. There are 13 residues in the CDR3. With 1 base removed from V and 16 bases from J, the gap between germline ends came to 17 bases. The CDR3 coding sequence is TGCGCCAGCAGCCAAGGATATGCGGGAATGGACTTCTTC. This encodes CASSQGYAGMDFF.

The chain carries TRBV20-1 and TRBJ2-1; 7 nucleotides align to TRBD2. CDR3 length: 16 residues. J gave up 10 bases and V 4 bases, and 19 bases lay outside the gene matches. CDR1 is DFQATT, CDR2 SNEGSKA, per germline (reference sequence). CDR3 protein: CSANAPASGRAGEQFF. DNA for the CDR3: TGCAGTGCTAATGCCCCGGCTAGTGGGAGGGCCGGAGAGCAGTTCTTC.

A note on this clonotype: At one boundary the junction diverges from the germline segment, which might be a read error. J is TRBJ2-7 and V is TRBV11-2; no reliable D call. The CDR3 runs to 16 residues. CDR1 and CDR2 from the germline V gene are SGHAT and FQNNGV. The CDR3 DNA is TGTGCCAGCAACTTTCATAGAGGTCAAAGCTCCTGCGAGCAGTACTTC. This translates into CASNFHRGQSSCEQYF. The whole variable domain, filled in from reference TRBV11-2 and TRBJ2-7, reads EAGVAQSPRYKIIEKRQSVAFWCNPISGHATLYWYQQILGQGPKLLIQFQNNGVVDDSQLPKDRFSAERLKGVDSTLKIQPAKLEDSAVYLCASNFHRGQSSCEQYFGPGTRLTVT.

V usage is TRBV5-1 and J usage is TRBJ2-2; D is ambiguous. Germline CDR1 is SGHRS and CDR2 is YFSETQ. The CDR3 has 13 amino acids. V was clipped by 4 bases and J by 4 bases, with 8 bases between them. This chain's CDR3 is CASSVTVTGELFF. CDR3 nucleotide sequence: TGCGCCAGCAGCGTAACAGTCACCGGGGAGCTGTTTTTT.

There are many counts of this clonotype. The DNA for the CDR3 is TGTGCCAGCAGTCCGACAGGAAAAGGGTACGAGCAGTACTTC. Protein product: CASSPTGKGYEQYF. The chain employs TRBV6-1 and TRBJ2-7; D perhaps matches TRBD1 (6 bases). CDR1 and CDR2 (germline): MNHNS, SASEGT. This CDR3 region has 14 residues. Trimming stripped 5 bases from V and 4 bases from J, with 15 bases between.

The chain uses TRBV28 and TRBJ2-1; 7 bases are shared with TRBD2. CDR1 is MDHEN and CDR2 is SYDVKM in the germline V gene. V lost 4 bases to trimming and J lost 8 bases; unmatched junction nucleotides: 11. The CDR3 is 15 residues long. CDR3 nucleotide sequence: TGTGCCAGCAGTTCGACTAGAGGGAGGGCGGATGAGCAGTTCTTC. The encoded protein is CASSSTRGRADEQFF. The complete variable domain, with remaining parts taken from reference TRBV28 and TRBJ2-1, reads DVKVTQSSRYLVKRTGEKVFLECVQDMDHENMFWYRQDPGLGLRLIYFSYDVKMKEKGDIPEGYSVSREKKERFSLILESASTNQTSMYLCASSSTRGRADEQFFGPGTRLTVL.

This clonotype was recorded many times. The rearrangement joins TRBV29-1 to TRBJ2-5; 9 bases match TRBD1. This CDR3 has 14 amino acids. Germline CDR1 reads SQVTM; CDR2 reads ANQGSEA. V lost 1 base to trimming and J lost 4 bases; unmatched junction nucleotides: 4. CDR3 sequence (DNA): TGCAGCGTTGAAGGACAGGGGGTGGGAGAGACCCAGTACTTC. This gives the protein CSVEGQGVGETQYF.

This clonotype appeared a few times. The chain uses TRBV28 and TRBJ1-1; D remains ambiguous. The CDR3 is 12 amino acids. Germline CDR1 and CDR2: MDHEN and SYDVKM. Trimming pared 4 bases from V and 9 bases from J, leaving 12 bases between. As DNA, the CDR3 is TGTGCCAGCAGTTCCCCCCCCAAAAAAGCTTTCTTT. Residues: CASSSPPKKAFF. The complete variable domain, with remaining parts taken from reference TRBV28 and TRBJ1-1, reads DVKVTQSSRYLVKRTGEKVFLECVQDMDHENMFWYRQDPGLGLRLIYFSYDVKMKEKGDIPEGYSVSREKKERFSLILESASTNQTSMYLCASSSPPKKAFFGQGTRLTVV.

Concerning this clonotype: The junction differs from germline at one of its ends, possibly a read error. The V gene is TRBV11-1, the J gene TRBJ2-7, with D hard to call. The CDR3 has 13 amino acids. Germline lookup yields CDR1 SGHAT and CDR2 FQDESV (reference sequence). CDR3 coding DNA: TGTGCCAGCAGGGGGAAGCGATGCTACGAGCAGTCCTTC. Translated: CASRGKRCYEQSF.